This TCR beta chain was found in a study of T cell responses to AZD1222 COVID-19 vaccine. Profiling relied on immunoSEQ multiplex PCR, and the TCRdb table lists in-frame clones only, not all of them. Seen here are over 110,000 clones, roughly 90% observed once, and the top ten hold 1.5% to 2%. The CDR3 has 14 amino acids. With 0 bases removed from V and 10 bases from J, the gap between germline ends came to 13 bases. Germline CDR1 reads SGHNT; CDR2 reads YENEEA. Study results and caveats: Among those given AZD1222, only five to seven were seropositive at baseline. The donors showed a predominance of white British ancestry and of females, with possible underestimation of clonal diversity. Vaccine-associated CD4 TCRs spanned spike, dominant at 160-218 and 743-854.

Note on this clone: What it binds is not known.

Pooled together were second doses at about 4 or about 12 weeks. This chain joins TRBV11-3 and TRBJ2-1; no clear D. Sequenced material: peripheral blood, taken 28 days after the second AZD1222 dose. The source is an adult who received the AZD1222 COVID-19 vaccine. DNA for the CDR3: TGTGCCAGCAGCTTAGATAGTCGGGCTTGGGAGCAGTTCTTC. Protein sequence: CASSLDSRAWEQFF.